The 30 T cell receptor beta chains listed next were all sequenced from one sample in a study of patients and donors after allogeneic stem cell transplantation. TCRdb called the RT-PCR reads again in MiXCR, with one record for every CDR3 protein. Of about 230,000 distinct CDR3 sequences in the sample, around an eighth were seen once. Sample: blood, either unsorted or a sorted T cell fraction (not recorded which). These receptors came from a human donor who was either an allogeneic HSCT recipient or a stem cell or donor lymphocyte infusion donor (not recorded which). It is not recorded whose cells these are; they may come from a transplant donor.

The rearrangement links TRBV11-2 to TRBJ2-3; TRBD2 matches at 7 bases. Trimming removed 1 base from V and 2 bases from J; junction bases left unmatched: 12. Germline values: CDR1 SGHAT, CDR2 FQNNGV. CDR3 size: 18 residues. The CDR3 DNA is TGTGCCAGCAGCTTAGGGGAGTGGGCGGGGGAAAACACAGATACGCAGTATTTT. Translating it yields CASSLGEWAGENTDTQYF. Combining the CDR3 with reference TRBV11-2 and TRBJ2-3 gives the whole variable domain EAGVAQSPRYKIIEKRQSVAFWCNPISGHATLYWYQQILGQGPKLLIQFQNNGVVDDSQLPKDRFSAERLKGVDSTLKIQPAKLEDSAVYLCASSLGEWAGENTDTQYFGPGTRLTVL.

The rearrangement links TRBV9 to TRBJ2-3; no definite D call. The CDR3 loop spans 15 amino acids. Germline CDR1 reads SGDLS; CDR2 reads YYNGEE. The ends were cut back, 1 base at V and 0 bases at J, with 9 bases in the middle. CDR3 nucleotide sequence: TGTGCCAGCAGCGTATCTAGTCTTAGCACAGATACGCAGTATTTT. Protein: CASSVSSLSTDTQYF.

This clonotype was recorded many times. The chain's CDR3 is CSARDKGLAHEQYF. The CDR3, as DNA: TGCAGTGCTAGAGATAAGGGACTAGCACACGAGCAGTACTTC. The rearrangement uses TRBV20-1 and TRBJ2-7; TRBD2 aligns across 9 bases. CDR1 and CDR2 from the germline V gene are DFQATT and SNEGSKA (reference sequence). This CDR3 has 14 amino acids. V lost 0 bases and J lost 5; bases outside the gene matches: 5.

Ten or more counts support this clonotype. The rearrangement joins TRBV12-3 or TRBV12-4 to TRBJ1-6, with a tentative D call TRBD1 (6 bases). V lost 8 bases and J 6 bases, leaving 14 bases between the germline ends. This CDR3 is built from 14 residues. In DNA, the CDR3 is TGTGCCAGCCGGCAGACAGGAATTAATTCACCCCTCCACTTT. Its translation: CASRQTGINSPLHF.

V usage is TRBV5-6 and J usage is TRBJ2-7; TRBD2 agrees at 8 bases. Trimming removed 4 bases from V and 7 bases from J; junction bases left unmatched: 13. The CDR3 has 15 amino acids. Germline loops: CDR1 SGHDT, CDR2 YYEEEE. The CDR3 is CASSPTRGGAEEQYF. CDR3 DNA sequence: TGTGCCAGCAGCCCCACACGGGGGGGGGCGGAGGAGCAGTACTTC.

This clonotype has only a few counts. CDR3 DNA: TGTGCCAGCACCCTGGGACAGCGCACAGATACGCAGTATTTT. This sequence encodes CASTLGQRTDTQYF. The rearrangement uses TRBV5-6 and TRBJ2-3, with TRBD1 matching 7 bases. With V trimmed by 6 bases and J by 1 base, 5 bases remained unmatched. The CDR3 is made up of 14 amino acids. Germline V lookup: CDR1 SGHDT, CDR2 YYEEEE.

This clonotype was seen many times. The genes are TRBV28 and TRBJ1-1; the match to TRBD1 covers 7 bases. The germline CDR1 and CDR2 sequences are MDHEN and SYDVKM. The CDR3 is 15 residues long. Unmatched junction bases numbered 11, after V lost 5 bases and J lost 5 bases. In DNA form, the CDR3 reads TGTGCCAGCAGTCCCCCCCTGGCAGGGGGAACTGAAGCTTTCTTT. Encoded protein: CASSPPLAGGTEAFF. The complete variable domain, with remaining parts taken from reference TRBV28 and TRBJ1-1, reads DVKVTQSSRYLVKRTGEKVFLECVQDMDHENMFWYRQDPGLGLRLIYFSYDVKMKEKGDIPEGYSVSREKKERFSLILESASTNQTSMYLCASSPPLAGGTEAFFGQGTRLTVV.

This clonotype was detected a few times. This chain joins TRBV7-2 and TRBJ2-5; 14 bases map to TRBD2. CDR1 is SGHTA, CDR2 FQGNSA, per germline. Trimming took 5 bases from V and 1 from J; bases not matched to a gene: 6. The CDR3 length is 17 residues. CDR3 nucleotide sequence: TGTGCCAGCAGCATAGGACTAGCGGGGGGCCGCCAAGAGACCCAGTACTTC. Translating it yields CASSIGLAGGRQETQYF.

This clonotype was detected a few times. The chain recombines TRBV20-1 with TRBJ2-7, with TRBD2 as a possible D gene (6 bases). CDR1 DFQATT and CDR2 SNEGSKA come from the germline V gene (reference sequence). The CDR3 has 13 residues. V lost 3 bases to trimming and J lost 2 bases, with 11 bases between them. This chain's CDR3 is CSASSREPYEQYF. The CDR3 DNA is TGCAGTGCTAGTTCGCGGGAACCCTACGAGCAGTACTTC.

This chain links TRBV7-2 with TRBJ2-2; no reliable D call. This CDR3 region has 13 residues. Trimming left V 5 bases short and J 7 bases short, with 11 bases between. Germline CDR1 is SGHTA and CDR2 is FQGNSA. CDR3 DNA sequence: TGTGCCAGCAGCATCAGGATGAACGGGGAGCTGTTTTTT. Its translation is CASSIRMNGELFF.

This clonotype was counted many times. V is TRBV12-3 or TRBV12-4 and J is TRBJ1-2, with no clear D. V was clipped by 6 bases and J by 4 bases, with 15 bases between them. CDR3 size: 14 residues. The CDR3 reads CASRTPALTYGYTF. The CDR3 nucleotides are TGTGCCAGCAGAACCCCGGCACTCACCTATGGCTACACCTTC.

This clonotype has at least ten counts. The chain is built from TRBV12-3 or TRBV12-4 and TRBJ1-2; 8 nucleotides align to TRBD1. J gave up 4 bases and V 4 bases, and 8 bases lay outside the gene matches. The CDR3 runs 15 residues. The CDR3 reads CASSYRDRPTYGYTF. DNA of the CDR3: TGTGCCAGCAGTTACCGGGACAGGCCTACCTATGGCTACACCTTC.

The chain employs TRBV5-1 and TRBJ2-5; the D call may be TRBD1 or TRBD2 (6 bases each). Germline CDR1 and CDR2: SGHRS and YFSETQ. Trimming left V 4 bases short and J 5 bases short, with 15 bases between. The CDR3 length is 14 residues. The CDR3 nucleotides read TGCGCCAGCAGCGCGTCAAAGGGGGGCGAGACCCAGTACTTC. Its protein product is CASSASKGGETQYF.

In its sample, this clonotype was seen many times. V usage is TRBV7-2 and J usage is TRBJ1-4, with D perhaps TRBD1 (5 bases). The CDR3 has 15 amino acids. Germline CDR1 reads SGHTA; CDR2 reads FQGNSA. V gave up 6 bases and J gave up 4 bases, with 15 bases separating them. As DNA, the CDR3 is TGTGCCAGCAGTCTAAATCGGGGGGGTAATGAAAAACTGTTTTTT. Translated: CASSLNRGGNEKLFF. Using reference TRBV7-2 and TRBJ1-4 for the parts outside the CDR3, the full variable domain is GAGVSQSPSNKVTEKGKDVELRCDPISGHTALYWYRQSLGQGLEFLIYFQGNSAPDKSGLPSDRFSAERTGGSVSTLTIQRTQQEDSAVYLCASSLNRGGNEKLFFGSGTQLSVL.

This chain connects TRBV6-5 to TRBJ2-7, with TRBD1 matching over 9 bases. Unmatched junction bases numbered 12, after V lost 4 bases and J lost 5 bases. Germline V gene data show CDR1 as MNHEY and CDR2 as SVGAGI. This CDR3 has 16 residues. The DNA of the CDR3 is TGTGCCAGCAGTTCAAGGGACAGGGTAGTTCTGGACGAGCAGTACTTC. Amino acids: CASSSRDRVVLDEQYF.

There are a few counts of this clonotype. This chain uses TRBV20-1 with TRBJ1-2; TRBD1 agrees at 7 bases. The germline CDR1 and CDR2 sequences are DFQATT and SNEGSKA (reference sequence). The CDR3 extends over 12 amino acids. With V trimmed by 7 bases and J by 3 bases, 5 bases remained unmatched. The CDR3 is CSVGTEDYGYTF. As DNA, the CDR3 is TGCAGTGTAGGGACAGAAGACTATGGCTACACCTTC.

This clonotype was counted many times. J is TRBJ2-3 and V is TRBV7-2, with D unresolved. Trimming removed 5 bases at V and 1 base at J, with 7 bases between. The CDR3 runs to 13 residues. CDR1 and CDR2 from the germline V gene are SGHTA and FQGNSA. CDR3 DNA: TGTGCCAGCAGCGGGGATCGCACAGATACGCAGTATTTT. Translating it yields CASSGDRTDTQYF.

The sample holds many counts of this clonotype. The chain couples TRBV28 to TRBJ1-2; D not resolved. The CDR3 is made up of 16 amino acids. CDR1 is MDHEN, CDR2 SYDVKM, per germline. The V end lost 6 bases, the J end lost 5 bases, and 22 bases lay between the germline ends. This CDR3 reads CASSSRTDVPIYGYTF. The CDR3 nucleotides read TGTGCCAGCAGCTCTCGGACGGACGTTCCAATATATGGCTACACCTTC.

The rearrangement links TRBV7-6 to TRBJ2-3; D is unclear. This CDR3 is 15 amino acids long. Trimming cost V 4 bases and J 6 bases, with 17 bases left between them. Germline V lookup: CDR1 SGHVS, CDR2 FNYEAQ. DNA of the CDR3: TGTGCCAGCAGCTCTGGTGCAGTTAAAGGGGATACGCAGTATTTT. Protein: CASSSGAVKGDTQYF.

The rearrangement links TRBV6-1 to TRBJ1-2; TRBD1 matches at 8 bases. The V gene end was trimmed by 5 bases and the J gene end by 5 bases; junction bases not matched to a gene: 10. This CDR3 has 15 residues. Per germline, CDR1 MNHNS and CDR2 SASEGT. The CDR3 DNA follows: TGTGCCAGCAGTCGAGACAGGGGCGCGCGGTATGGCTACACCTTC. Protein: CASSRDRGARYGYTF.

This clonotype has at least ten counts. The genes are TRBV3-1 and TRBJ2-7, with D uncertain. V was clipped by 3 bases and J by 3 bases, with 6 bases between them. Germline V CDR1 and CDR2: LGHDT, YNNKEL (reference sequence). There are 12 residues in the CDR3. As DNA, the CDR3 is TGTGCCAGCAGCCACCTTGACTACGAGCAGTACTTC. This encodes CASSHLDYEQYF.

The J gene is TRBJ1-3, the V gene TRBV20-1; D perhaps matches TRBD1 (5 bases). CDR1 is DFQATT and CDR2 is SNEGSKA in the germline V gene (reference sequence). The V and J ends lost 1 base and 4 bases respectively, with 20 bases between them. The CDR3 runs 17 residues. The CDR3, as DNA: TGCAGTGCTAGAGTCGGGGCAGGAGGCTTTCGGGGAAACACCATATATTTT. Amino acid sequence: CSARVGAGGFRGNTIYF.

This clonotype was seen a handful of times. The chain employs TRBV24-1 and TRBJ1-4; 10 bases map to TRBD1. V shed 4 bases and J 7 bases; nucleotides not matched to a gene: 2. Germline assignment: CDR1 KGHDR and CDR2 SFDVKD. The CDR3 covers 14 residues. CDR3 sequence (DNA): TGTGCCACCAGTGAGACAGGGGGCGGTGAAAAACTGTTTTTT. It encodes CATSETGGGEKLFF.

V is TRBV9 and J is TRBJ2-3, with D maybe TRBD1 (5 bases). CDR1 is SGDLS and CDR2 is YYNGEE in the germline V gene. Trimming removed 0 bases at V and 0 bases at J, with 17 bases between. CDR3 length equals 18 residues. CDR3 in amino acids: CASSVAWGRGVSTDTQYF. The CDR3 DNA reads as TGTGCCAGCAGCGTAGCTTGGGGCCGTGGGGTTAGCACAGATACGCAGTATTTT. Full variable domain (remainder filled in from reference TRBV9 and TRBJ2-3): DSGVTQTPKHLITATGQRVTLRCSPRSGDLSVYWYQQSLDQGLQFLIQYYNGEERAKGNILERFSAQQFPDLHSELNLSSLELGDSALYFCASSVAWGRGVSTDTQYFGPGTRLTVL.

This clonotype has a count of ten or more. The chain has TRBV9 and TRBJ2-1; TRBD2 agrees at 9 bases. J gave up 2 bases and V 4 bases, and 4 bases lay outside the gene matches. Germline-derived CDR1 and CDR2 are SGDLS and YYNGEE. This CDR3 has 15 residues. CDR3 sequence (DNA): TGTGCCAGCAGCCTCAGACTAGCGGCCTACAATGAGCAGTTCTTC. Translated: CASSLRLAAYNEQFF.

This clonotype has a handful of counts. The V and J genes are TRBV27 and TRBJ1-2; D perhaps matches TRBD1 (6 bases). Germline V lookup: CDR1 MNHEY, CDR2 SMNVEV (reference sequence). V was trimmed by 5 bases and J by 6 bases, leaving 10 bases between them. The CDR3 loop spans 12 amino acids. The CDR3 protein is CASSPGQDGYTF. CDR3 DNA: TGTGCCAGCAGTCCGGGACAAGATGGCTACACCTTC.

This clonotype occurred a few times. The chain uses TRBV15 and TRBJ2-2, with D tentatively TRBD1 (5 bases). Germline-derived CDR1 and CDR2 are LNHNV and YYDKDF (reference sequence). CDR3 length equals 16 residues. V was pared by 5 bases and J by 3 bases, with 16 bases between. The chain's CDR3 is CATSESLDSYTGELFF. CDR3 DNA sequence: TGTGCCACCAGCGAGTCCCTCGACAGCTACACCGGGGAGCTGTTTTTT.

This clonotype was counted ten times or more. The chain carries TRBV3-1 and TRBJ1-6; unclear D gene. Between the trimmed V and J ends, which lost 1 base and 0 bases, there was a span of 10 bases. CDR3 length: 17 residues. The germline V gene has CDR1 LGHDT and CDR2 YNNKEL (reference sequence). The CDR3 here is CASSQVATSSYNSPLHF. CDR3 coding DNA: TGTGCCAGCAGCCAAGTTGCGACATCCTCCTATAATTCACCCCTCCACTTT.

This clonotype has at least ten counts. This rearrangement joins TRBV29-1 to TRBJ2-7; 9 nucleotides align to TRBD2. The ends lost 8 bases at V and 4 bases at J; junction bases unmatched: 12. CDR3 length equals 14 residues. Germline CDR1 and CDR2: SQVTM and ANQGSEA. In DNA form, the CDR3 reads TGCAGCACTTGCGTTGGTAGCGGGAGTTACGAGCAGTACTTC. Its translation: CSTCVGSGSYEQYF.

This clonotype was detected many times. Mismatch with germline at one junction end may stem from a read error. The CDR3 here is CASSLQPNTEAFF. The CDR3 DNA follows: TGTGCTAGCAGCTTACAGCCAAACACTGAAGCTTTCTTT. The rearrangement uses TRBV7-7 and TRBJ1-1; D is unresolved. Germline CDR1 is SSHAT and CDR2 is FNYEAQ (reference sequence). The CDR3 covers 13 residues. The entire variable domain, with the rest obtained from reference TRBV7-7 and TRBJ1-1, is as follows: GAGVSQSPRYKVTKRGQDVTLRCDPISSHATLYWYQQALGQGPEFLTYFNYEAQPDKSGLPSDRFSAERPEGSISTLTIQRTEQRDSAMYRCASSLQPNTEAFFGQGTRLTVV.